This T cell receptor beta chain was obtained from a study of cytomegalovirus exposure and HLA in healthy donors (dated by TCRdb to 2017 to 2019). Context from the whole study: An earlier analysis of some 620 of the donors reported about 260 Gb of sequence data and 95 million to 120 million unique TCR beta sequences obtained from 150 million to 200 million T cells. Approximately 300 gigabases of sequencing data and around 80 million unique TCR sequences made up an early release that covered 640 HLA-typed donors. Among the roughly 400 genotyped donors, about 85% belonged to the genetic ancestry cluster associated with self-reported Caucasian donors. The aim of the study was to test whether cataloging public T cell receptors could identify signatures of past pathogen exposure. The T cell repertoires of 666 subjects were profiled by immunosequencing and related to cytomegalovirus serostatus. Besides the first cohort of roughly 700 subjects, a separate validation cohort made up of over 100 different subjects was used. High-throughput TCR immunosequencing, statistical association of individual TCRs with disease status, and machine learning were combined to predict cytomegalovirus infection status. A later analysis re-examined previously published TCR beta repertoires from just over 650 donors and added high-resolution HLA genotyping to investigate patterns of TCR occurrence. In the later analysis, no new phenotypic data were used to find candidate immune exposures; instead, reliance was placed on TCR beta sequences and their occurrence across donors. To decide whether each TCR beta V gene segment behaved as functional or pseudogenic, an earlier analysis of approximately 600 of the donors relied on high-throughput TCR beta sequencing. Donor age, sex, ethnicity and CMV serostatus were compiled together with the repertoire data. A later genetic analysis used genome-wide SNP genotypes for about 60% of the roughly 670 donors, treating that subset as a discovery cohort. All discovery cohort repertoires had been generated using a single sequencing platform. HLA typing covered class I and class II loci at four-digit resolution. Typing coverage varied by locus: 629-630 donors for A, B, C, DRB1 and DQB1; around 560 for DQA1; more than 600 for DPA1; roughly 450 for DPB1. Because of strong linkage in the cohort, a few DR-DQ haplotypes were treated as single units for association and clustering. Among a few hundred genotyped donors of the cohort, an average of about 240,000 unique TCR beta nucleotide sequences were sequenced per donor, 15% to 20% of them non-productive.

In total, approximately 610 healthy bone marrow donors made up the cohort. All cohort members were sampled while nominally healthy, although unrecorded immune exposures were likely present. The donor tested CMV seropositive and was one of the 289 seropositive cohort members. Each donor provided a peripheral blood sample, and peripheral blood mononuclear cells were used for TCR beta sequencing. Genomic DNA extraction from the blood cell samples was performed with the Qiagen DNeasy Blood Extraction Kit. Paper-wide results and their limitations: The study gave a list of around 170 TCR beta chains associated with cytomegalovirus. Compared with the 666-donor mean, donors in an Asian-associated ancestry cluster had fewer N-insertions in productive TCRs, according to a later genetic analysis. According to a later analysis, TCR association rates differed among HLA loci, with DRB1 alleles showing the most associated TCRs and HLA-C alleles showing the fewest. Because counts were too low, roughly 18 rarely observed V segments, including chromosome 9 orphons, were left out of the earlier analysis of approximately 580 of the donors. Cytomegalovirus status was reported to be diagnosed by the classifier with high specificity and sensitivity in both the original and validation cohorts. A further reported finding was that TCR beta sequences accurately predicted the HLA-A and HLA-B alleles for most subjects in the first cohort. A cluster of highly shared sequence variants was judged likely to represent a technical artifact of the sequencing pipeline. According to the authors, the approach could potentially be generalized to other disease states and immunological phenotypes. In a later analysis, HLA-associated TCR beta chains were found to be more clonally expanded and to have lower generation probabilities than equally common non-associated chains. A few of the identified cytomegalovirus-associated TCR beta chains were confirmed in vitro to be specific for cytomegalovirus antigens. In a later genetic analysis, a missense DCLRE1C variant was associated with V-gene and J-gene trimming of TCR beta chains, and the association was replicated in an independent cohort. Linkage disequilibrium might explain the correlated functional status among segregating V segments, but an unknown experimental factor could not be ruled out. CMV serostatus was the only immune exposure information available for the cohort. An earlier analysis of roughly 570 of the donors showed that most TCR beta V segments appeared in productive rearrangements either about 87% or about 30% of the time, which broadly matched IMGT annotations. Because HLA typing was unavailable for some donors at each locus, only the typed subset was used in association tests. Only TCR beta chains were sequenced in this cohort, and the absence of alpha or paired-chain data limited detectable features. Specific HLA alleles were associated with more than 15,000 TCR beta sequences at a false discovery rate of 0.05 in a later analysis. Some IMGT-functional V segments, including TRBV6-2 and TRBV6-3, could not be told apart with the 87-base-pair reads, so those segments were excluded. In a later analysis, several top co-occurrence clusters were reported to appear linked to parvovirus B19, influenza, CMV and Epstein-Barr virus. Presence/absence analyses assumed roughly uniform sequencing depth across donors, an assumption that may not hold. Strong co-occurrence of HLA alleles, especially DR and DQ, made assigning TCR associations to individual alleles difficult. Most TCR sequences were observed very rarely across donors, whereas some public TCRs were present in many individuals. According to a later analysis, most CMV-associated TCR beta chains appeared to be HLA-restricted, and the HLA associations seemed to be driven largely by CMV exposure.

V drops 6 bases and J drops 4 bases, leaving 14 bases in between. Counted from cysteine to phenylalanine, this CDR3 has 13 amino acids. Only the CDR3 DNA stays, 39 bases, in frame from base 1. Looking up the germline V gene yields CDR1 SQVTM and CDR2 ANQGSEA. The library was produced with the immunoSEQ multiplex PCR assay. A mixture of 60 forward primers for TCR Vbeta segments and 13 reverse primers for TCR Jbeta segments was used in the multiplex PCR. The CDR3 region of rearranged TCR beta genes was amplified from genomic DNA with a multiplex PCR assay. Amplified TCR beta libraries were sequenced as 87-base-pair reads on the Illumina HiSeq System. Per the authors' processing: In a later analysis, tens of millions of unique TCR beta chains were counted across the 650 to 750 repertoires, and around 10 million of these chains were shared by at least two donors. Raw reads were error-corrected and collapsed into unique sequences with a nearest-neighbor algorithm that merged closely related sequences to remove PCR and sequencing errors. V, D and J gene segments were assigned by aligning CDR3 sequences to IMGT reference sequences. For a sequence to be retained, a match of at least six nucleotides to both a V gene segment and a J gene segment was required. A rearrangement was called productive if the CDR3 had no stop codons and remained in frame with V and J, and every other rearrangement was called non-productive. Following IMGT convention, CDR3 was defined as the stretch from the second conserved V-encoded cysteine to the conserved J-encoded phenylalanine. The earlier analysis of 587 of the donors excluded sequences that lacked an unambiguous match to a single V gene segment. In an earlier analysis of several hundred of the donors, V segments were called functional above 56.7% productive rearrangements and were called segregating when the between-donor standard deviation exceeded 5%. A statistical classification framework was built for diagnosing cytomegalovirus status from the catalog of TCR beta chain sequences. A later analysis assigned V and J genes by comparing TCR nucleotide sequences with IMGT/GENE-DB human TR gene sequences. A later analysis assigned CDR3 sequences and most-parsimonious VDJ recombination scenarios with the TCRdist pipeline. A later analysis defined each TCR beta chain by its CDR3 amino acid sequence plus V-gene family, and excluded reads lacking a unique V-gene family. In a later analysis, fewer than 600 highly shared, low-generation-probability nucleotide sequences were removed to address suspected cross-contamination and a sequencing artifact. For each public chain, a later analysis derived a clonal expansion index from normalized ranks of inferred template counts within each repertoire. Generation probabilities in a later analysis came from a VDJ recombination model fitted to out-of-frame rearrangements, and those results were checked against IGoR. In a later analysis, hypergeometric tests were used to score TCR-TCR, TCR-HLA and TCR-CMV co-occurrence, with a repertoire-size bias correction applied to TCR pairs. To estimate false discovery rates, a later analysis permuted the HLA or CMV assignments 20 times. In a later analysis, co-occurring TCRs were grouped using DBSCAN, with TCRdist sequence similarity added in when clustering inside HLA-allele-positive subsets. Co-occurrence clustering excluded repertoires with fewer than 30,000 or more than 120,000 public chains, plus five with anomalous nucleotide sharing. The source is immuneACCESS, and TCRdb retained only in-frame sequences with V and J called. Part of the clones is not carried over; for the studies checked, unresolved V genes explain less than half of this, and the remainder is unexplained. Clone size and the V and J calls come from that table; the DNA yielded D and trimming. In this sample the table shows about 150,000 clones, 76% of which occur a single time. 1.8% of the sample lies in the top ten.

To note about this clone: The specificity of this receptor is unknown. Base qualities are not at hand, and no much larger clone is one base apart.

The sample consisted of PBMCs. The chain is encoded by TRBV29-1 joined to TRBJ2-3; a weak D assignment points to TRBD1 (6 bases agree). This receptor was identified in a female donor in good health and CMV-seropositive. The CDR3 corresponds to CSVAPSGADTQYF. The bases read TGCAGCGTGGCCCCCTCAGGGGCAGATACGCAGTATTTT.